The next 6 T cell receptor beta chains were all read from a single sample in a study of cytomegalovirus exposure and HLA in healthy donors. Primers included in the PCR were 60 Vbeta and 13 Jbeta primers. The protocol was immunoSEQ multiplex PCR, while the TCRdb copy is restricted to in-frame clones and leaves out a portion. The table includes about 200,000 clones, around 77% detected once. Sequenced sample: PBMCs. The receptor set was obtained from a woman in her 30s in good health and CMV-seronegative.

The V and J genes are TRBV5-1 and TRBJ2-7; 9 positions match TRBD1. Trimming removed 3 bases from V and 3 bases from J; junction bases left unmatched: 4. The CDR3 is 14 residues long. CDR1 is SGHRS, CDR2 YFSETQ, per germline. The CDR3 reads CASSSGTGLYEQYF. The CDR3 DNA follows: TGCGCCAGCAGCTCCGGGACAGGGCTCTACGAGCAGTACTTC. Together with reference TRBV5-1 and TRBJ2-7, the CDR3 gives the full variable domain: KAGVTQTPRYLIKTRGQQVTLSCSPISGHRSVSWYQQTPGQGLQFLFEYFSETQRNKGNFPGRFSGRQFSNSRSEMNVSTLELGDSALYLCASSSGTGLYEQYFGPGTRLTVT.

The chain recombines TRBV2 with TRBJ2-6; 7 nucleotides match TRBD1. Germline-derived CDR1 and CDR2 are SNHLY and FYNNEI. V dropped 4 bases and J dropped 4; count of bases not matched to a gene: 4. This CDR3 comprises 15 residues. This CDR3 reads CASSGQGGGANVLTF. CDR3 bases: TGTGCCAGCAGTGGACAAGGGGGCGGGGCCAACGTCCTGACTTTC.

The chain's CDR3 is CASGPGPNYGYTF. In nucleotides, the CDR3 is TGTGCCAGCGGCCCAGGCCCTAACTATGGCTACACCTTC. This rearrangement joins TRBV5-4 to TRBJ1-2; D uncertain. Germline CDR1 SGHNT, CDR2 YYREEE (reference sequence). CDR3 size: 13 residues. Trimming took off 7 bases at V and 0 bases at J, with 10 bases between the two ends.

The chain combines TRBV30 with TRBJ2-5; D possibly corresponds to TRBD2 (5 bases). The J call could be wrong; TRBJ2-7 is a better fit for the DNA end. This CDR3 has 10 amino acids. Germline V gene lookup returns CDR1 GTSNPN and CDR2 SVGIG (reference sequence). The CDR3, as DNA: TGTGCCTGGGGAGGCTACGAGCAGTACTTC. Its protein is CAWGGYEQYF.

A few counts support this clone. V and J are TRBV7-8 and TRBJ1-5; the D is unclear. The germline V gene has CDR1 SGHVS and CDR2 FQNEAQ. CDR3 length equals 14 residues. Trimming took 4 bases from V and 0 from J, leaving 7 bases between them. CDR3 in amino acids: CASSSDYSNQPQHF. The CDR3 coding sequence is TGTGCCAGCAGCTCAGACTATAGCAATCAGCCCCAGCATTTT.

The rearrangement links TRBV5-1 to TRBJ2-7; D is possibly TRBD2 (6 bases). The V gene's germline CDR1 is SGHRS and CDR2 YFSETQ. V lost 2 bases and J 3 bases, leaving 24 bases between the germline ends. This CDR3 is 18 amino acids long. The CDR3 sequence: CASSFRPPAGGRIYEQYF. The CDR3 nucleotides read TGCGCCAGCAGCTTTCGCCCGCCCGCTGGAGGGAGGATCTACGAGCAGTACTTC.